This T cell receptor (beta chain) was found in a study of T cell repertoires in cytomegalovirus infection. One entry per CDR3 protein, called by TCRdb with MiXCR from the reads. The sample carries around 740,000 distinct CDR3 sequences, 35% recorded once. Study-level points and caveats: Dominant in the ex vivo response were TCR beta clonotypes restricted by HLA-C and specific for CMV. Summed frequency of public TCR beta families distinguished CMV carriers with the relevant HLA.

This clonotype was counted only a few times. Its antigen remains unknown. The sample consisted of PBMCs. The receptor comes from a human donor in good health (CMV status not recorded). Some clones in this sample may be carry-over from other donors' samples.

CDR3 DNA sequence: TGCGCCAGCAGCCAAGTTATCCCGGGACAGGGGGCGCCTGGGGCCAACGTCCTGACTTTC. Encoded protein: CASSQVIPGQGAPGANVLTF. The V and J genes are TRBV4-1 and TRBJ2-6, with TRBD1 matching over 12 bases. This CDR3 region has 20 residues. Germline CDR1 MGHRA, CDR2 YSYEKL. Unmatched junction bases numbered 9, after V lost 1 base and J lost 2 bases.